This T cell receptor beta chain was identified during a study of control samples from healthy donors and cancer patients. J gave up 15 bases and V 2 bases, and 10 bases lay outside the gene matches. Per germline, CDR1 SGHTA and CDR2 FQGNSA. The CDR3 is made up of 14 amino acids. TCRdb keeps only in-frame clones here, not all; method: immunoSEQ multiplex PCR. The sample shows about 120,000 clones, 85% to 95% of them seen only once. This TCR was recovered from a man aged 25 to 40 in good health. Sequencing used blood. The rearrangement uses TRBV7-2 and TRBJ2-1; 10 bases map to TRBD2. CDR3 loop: CASSLKLAGPTVFF. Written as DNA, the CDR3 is TGTGCCAGCAGCTTAAAACTAGCGGGACCGACGGTGTTCTTC.